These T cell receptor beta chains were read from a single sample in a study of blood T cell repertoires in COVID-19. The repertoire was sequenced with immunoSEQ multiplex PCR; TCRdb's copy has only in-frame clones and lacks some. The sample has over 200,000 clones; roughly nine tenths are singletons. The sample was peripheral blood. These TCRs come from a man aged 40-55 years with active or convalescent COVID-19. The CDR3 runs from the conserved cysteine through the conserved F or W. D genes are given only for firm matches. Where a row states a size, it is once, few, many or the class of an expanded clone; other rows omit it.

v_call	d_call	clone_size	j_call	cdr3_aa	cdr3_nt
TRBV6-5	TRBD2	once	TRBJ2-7	CASSYEREGSDEQYF	TGTGCCAGCAGTTACGAGCGGGAGGGTAGCGACGAGCAGTACTTC
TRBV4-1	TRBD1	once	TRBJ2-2	CASRPGGVHTGELFF	TGCGCCAGCAGACCAGGGGGCGTACACACCGGGGAGCTGTTTTTT
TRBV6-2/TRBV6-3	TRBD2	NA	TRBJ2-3	CASSYSPRLAGRPDTQYF	TGTGCCAGCAGTTACTCCCCCAGACTAGCGGGAAGACCAGATACGCAGTATTTT
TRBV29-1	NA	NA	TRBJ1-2	CSVPTRGLFYGYTF	TGCAGCGTCCCGACCAGGGGTTTGTTCTATGGCTACACCTTC
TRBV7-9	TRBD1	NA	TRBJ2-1	CASSRTGAPEQFF	TGTGCCAGCAGCAGGACAGGCGCTCCGGAGCAGTTCTTC
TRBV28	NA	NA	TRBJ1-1	CASRAPGWDTEAFF	TGTGCCAGCAGGGCCCCAGGGTGGGACACTGAAGCTTTCTTT
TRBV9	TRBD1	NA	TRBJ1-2	CASSAHRGPDGGYTF	TGTGCCAGCAGCGCCCACAGGGGACCAGATGGTGGCTACACCTTC
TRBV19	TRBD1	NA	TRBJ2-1	CASKPGQGYNEQFF	TGTGCCAGTAAACCGGGACAGGGATACAATGAGCAGTTCTTC
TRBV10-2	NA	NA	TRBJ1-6	CASSERGSNSPLHF	TGCGCCAGCAGTGAGCGGGGGTCTAATTCACCCCTCCACTTT
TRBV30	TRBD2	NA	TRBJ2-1	CAWSVRGRESFNEQFF	TGTGCCTGGAGTGTACGTGGGAGGGAAAGTTTCAATGAGCAGTTCTTC
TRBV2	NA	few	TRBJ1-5	CASSEGGPGQPQHF	TGTGCCAGCAGTGAAGGGGGGCCCGGTCAGCCCCAGCATTTT
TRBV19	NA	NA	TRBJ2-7	CASSSYYEQYF	TGTGCCAGTAGTTCCTACTACGAGCAGTACTTC
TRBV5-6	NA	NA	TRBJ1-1	CASSPIRVGTEAFF	TGTGCCAGCAGCCCCATCAGGGTCGGCACTGAAGCTTTCTTT
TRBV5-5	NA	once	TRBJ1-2	CASKGAGYTF	TGTGCCAGCAAGGGAGCCGGCTACACCTTC
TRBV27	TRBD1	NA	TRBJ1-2	CASEEPGQGAGSGYTF	TGTGCCAGCGAGGAACCGGGACAGGGGGCTGGGAGTGGCTACACCTTC
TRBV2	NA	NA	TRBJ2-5	CASSGLTAGETQYF	TGTGCCAGCAGTGGTCTGACGGCGGGAGAGACCCAGTACTTC
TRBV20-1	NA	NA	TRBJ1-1	CSAHLRGGAFF	TGCAGTGCCCACCTACGAGGGGGAGCTTTCTTT
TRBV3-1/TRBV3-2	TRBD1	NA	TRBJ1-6	CASRGTGLQPLHF	TGTGCCAGCCGGGGGACAGGGCTTCAACCCCTCCACTTT
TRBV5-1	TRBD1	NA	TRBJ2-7	CASSYGTGVSYEQYF	TGCGCCAGCAGCTACGGGACAGGGGTTTCCTACGAGCAGTACTTC
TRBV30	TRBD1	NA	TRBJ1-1	CAWLGTGLNTEAFF	TGTGCCTGGCTCGGGACAGGGTTGAACACTGAAGCTTTCTTT